The sequence of this T cell receptor beta chain was determined in a study of identical twins. From the 5' RACE reads, TCRdb called clonotypes with MiXCR, one entry per CDR3 protein. This table has 200,000 to 250,000 distinct CDR3 sequences, more than 6.5% appearing once. This clonotype turned up a few times. Its antigen is unidentified. Regarding the study as a whole: Insertions were fewer in abundant cord blood beta clonotypes, whereas memory repertoires showed none of this pattern. Twins shared out-of-frame alpha sequences with excess low generation probability. With beta out-of-frame sequences, excess sharing by twins was weaker.

This CDR3 is built from 17 residues. Trimming took off 0 bases at V and 8 bases at J, with 20 bases between the two ends. The V gene's germline CDR1 is SEHNR and CDR2 FQNEAQ (reference sequence). The sample was also linked to a second study, of yellow fever vaccine responses in identical twins.

The chain couples TRBV7-9 to TRBJ2-4; D may correspond to TRBD1 or TRBD2 (5 bases each). The clonotype comes from a woman under 30 in good health. Sequencing was performed on memory (CD45RO+) T cells sorted from blood. CDR3 DNA sequence: TGTGCCAGCAGCTTAGCCGGGGCGGCGAGAGGAGAAGACATTCAGTACTTC. Translating gives CASSLAGAARGEDIQYF.